This TCR beta chain was retrieved from a study of shared clonotypes between healthy human individuals. This clone was picked up one time. Its antigen is currently unknown. This sample also contains other DNA sequences that code for the same CDR3. Replicate PCRs run on sorted subsets employed 200 ng DNA, roughly 30,000 T cell genomes. TCRdb's copy holds only in-frame clones and misses some; the assay was immunoSEQ multiplex PCR. The sample lists more than 2 million clones, more than 90% occurring once. Germline CDR1 is MDHEN and CDR2 is SYDVKM. Trimming shortened V by 6 bases and J by 4 bases, and 7 bases separated the two germline ends. This CDR3 has 11 amino acids. Study-level points and caveats: Naive CD4 clonotypes were shared across a few donors at around 5%.

This sequence was found in a man aged 18 to 35 in good health. The sample comprised naive CD4+ T cells sorted from blood. Subset: CD45RA+ positively selected. The chain uses TRBV28 and TRBJ2-7; no clear D. The CDR3 nucleotides read TGTGCCAGCAGCTCTAAGTACGAGCAGTACTTC. Residues: CASSSKYEQYF.